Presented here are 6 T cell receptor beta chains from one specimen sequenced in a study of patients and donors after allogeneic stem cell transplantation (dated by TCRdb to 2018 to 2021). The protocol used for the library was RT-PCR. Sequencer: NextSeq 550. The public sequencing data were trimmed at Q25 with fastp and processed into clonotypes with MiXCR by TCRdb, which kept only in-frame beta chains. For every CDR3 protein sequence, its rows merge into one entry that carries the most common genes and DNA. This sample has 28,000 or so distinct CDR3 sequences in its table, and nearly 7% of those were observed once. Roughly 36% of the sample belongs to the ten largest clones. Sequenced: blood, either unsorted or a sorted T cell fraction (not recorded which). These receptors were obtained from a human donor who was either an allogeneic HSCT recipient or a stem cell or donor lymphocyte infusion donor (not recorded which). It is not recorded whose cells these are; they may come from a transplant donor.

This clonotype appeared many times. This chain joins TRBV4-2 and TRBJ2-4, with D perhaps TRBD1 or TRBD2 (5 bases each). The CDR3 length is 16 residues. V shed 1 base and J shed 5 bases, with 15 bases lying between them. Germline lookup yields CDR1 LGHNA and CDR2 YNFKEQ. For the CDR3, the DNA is TGTGCCAGCAGCCAAGGGGACGCTACCCGCCAAAACATTCAGTACTTC. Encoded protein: CASSQGDATRQNIQYF.

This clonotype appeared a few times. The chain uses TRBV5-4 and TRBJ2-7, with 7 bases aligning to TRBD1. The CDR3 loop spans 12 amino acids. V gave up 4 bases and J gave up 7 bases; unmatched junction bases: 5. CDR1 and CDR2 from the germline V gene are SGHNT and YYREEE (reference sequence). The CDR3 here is CASSRDSWEQYF. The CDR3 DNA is TGTGCCAGCAGCCGGGACAGTTGGGAGCAGTACTTC.

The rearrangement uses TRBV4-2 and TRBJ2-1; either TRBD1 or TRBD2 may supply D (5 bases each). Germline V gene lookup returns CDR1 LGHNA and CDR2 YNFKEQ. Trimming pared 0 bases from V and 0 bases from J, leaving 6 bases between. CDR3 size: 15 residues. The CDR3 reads CASSQDGTSYNEQFF. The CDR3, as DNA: TGTGCCAGCAGCCAAGACGGGACCTCCTACAATGAGCAGTTCTTC.

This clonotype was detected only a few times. The CDR3, as DNA: TGTGCCAGCAGCGGTAGCGGGAGGGGCCAAGAGACCCAGTACTTC. Translation: CASSGSGRGQETQYF. The chain employs TRBV9 and TRBJ2-5; 11 positions agree with TRBD2. The CDR3 is 15 amino acids. The junction had 2 bases not matched to a gene; V was cut back by 3 bases and J by 1 base. Per the germline V gene, CDR1 is SGDLS and CDR2 is YYNGEE.

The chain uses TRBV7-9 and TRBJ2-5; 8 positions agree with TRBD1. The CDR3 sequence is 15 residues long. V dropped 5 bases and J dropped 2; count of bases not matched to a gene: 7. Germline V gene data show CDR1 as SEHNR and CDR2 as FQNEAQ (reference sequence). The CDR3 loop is CASSQNTGGQETQYF. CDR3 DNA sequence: TGTGCCAGCAGCCAGAACACAGGGGGACAAGAGACCCAGTACTTC.

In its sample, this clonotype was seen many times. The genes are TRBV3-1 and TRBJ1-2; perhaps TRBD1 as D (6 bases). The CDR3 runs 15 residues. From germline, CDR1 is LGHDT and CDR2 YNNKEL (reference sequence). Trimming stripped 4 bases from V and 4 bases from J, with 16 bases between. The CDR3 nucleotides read TGTGCCAGCAGCCCCCGGGACATAGGACGCTATGGCTACACCTTC. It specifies CASSPRDIGRYGYTF.